The clone carrying this T cell receptor (beta chain) was seen many times. Its antigen is undetermined. The CDR3 covers 16 residues. The V gene end was trimmed by 2 bases and the J gene end by 4 bases; junction bases not matched to a gene: 13. Germline V gene lookup returns CDR1 DFQATT and CDR2 SNEGSKA (reference sequence). This record comes from a study of CD8 T cells in ankylosing spondylitis. Notes on the study in general: Disease-associated clones were CD8+ and fairly uncommon in peripheral blood. In ankylosing spondylitis patients, matched synovial fluid reportedly showed significant enrichment of disease-linked clones.

Making the TCR beta libraries involved quantitative 5'-RACE with molecular barcodes. TCRdb reprocessed the 5' RACE reads via MiXCR and lists one record per CDR3 protein. Among a few hundred thousand distinct CDR3 sequences, approximately 24% were seen once, and the ten largest hold roughly 0.67%. The chain has TRBV20-1 and TRBJ2-5, with TRBD1 identical over 7 bases. This clonotype originated in a male donor with ankylosing spondylitis or in good health (not recorded which). Sequencing input: blood, either unsorted or a sorted T cell fraction (not recorded which). CDR3 DNA sequence: TGCAGTGCTAGACAAGCACAGGGGCGAGGGGGAGAGACCCAGTACTTC. Encoded protein: CSARQAQGRGGETQYF.